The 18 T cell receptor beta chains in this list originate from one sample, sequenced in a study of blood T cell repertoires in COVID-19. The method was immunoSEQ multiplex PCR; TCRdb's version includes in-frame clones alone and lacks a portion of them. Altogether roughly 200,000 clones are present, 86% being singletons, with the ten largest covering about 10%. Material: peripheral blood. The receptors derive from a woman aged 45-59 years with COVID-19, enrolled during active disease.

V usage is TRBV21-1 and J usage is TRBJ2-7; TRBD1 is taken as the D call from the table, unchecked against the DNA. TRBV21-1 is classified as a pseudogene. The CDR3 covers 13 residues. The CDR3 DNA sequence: TGTGCCAGCAGCAACAGGGATACCTACGAGCAGTACTTC. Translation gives CASSNRDTYEQYF.

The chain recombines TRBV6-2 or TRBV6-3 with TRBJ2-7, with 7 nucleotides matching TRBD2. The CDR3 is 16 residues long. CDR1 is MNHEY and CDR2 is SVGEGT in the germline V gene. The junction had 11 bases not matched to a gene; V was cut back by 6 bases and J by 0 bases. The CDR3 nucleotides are TGTGCCAGCAGCTCCGGACGGGGGGTTCACTCCTACGAGCAGTACGTC. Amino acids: CASSSGRGVHSYEQYV.

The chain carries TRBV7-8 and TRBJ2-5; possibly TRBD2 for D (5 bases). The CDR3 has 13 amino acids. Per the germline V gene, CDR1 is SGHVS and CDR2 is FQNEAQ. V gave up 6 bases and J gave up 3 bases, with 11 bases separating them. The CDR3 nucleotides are TGTGCCAGCAGAATATGGACTGAAGAGACCCAGTACTTC. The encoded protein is CASRIWTEETQYF.

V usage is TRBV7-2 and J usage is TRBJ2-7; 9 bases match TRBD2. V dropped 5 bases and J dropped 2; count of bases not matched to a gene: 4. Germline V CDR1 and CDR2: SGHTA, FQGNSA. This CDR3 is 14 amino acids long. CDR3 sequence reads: CASSLTSGPYEQYF. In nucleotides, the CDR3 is TGTGCCAGCAGCCTGACTAGCGGCCCCTACGAGCAGTACTTC. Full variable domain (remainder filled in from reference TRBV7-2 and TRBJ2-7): GAGVSQSPSNKVTEKGKDVELRCDPISGHTALYWYRQSLGQGLEFLIYFQGNSAPDKSGLPSDRFSAERTGGSVSTLTIQRTQQEDSAVYLCASSLTSGPYEQYFGPGTRLTVT.

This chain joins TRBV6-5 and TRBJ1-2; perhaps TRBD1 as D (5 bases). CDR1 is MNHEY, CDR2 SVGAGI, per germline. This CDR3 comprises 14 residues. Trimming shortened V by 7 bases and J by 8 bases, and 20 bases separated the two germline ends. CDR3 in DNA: TGTGCCAGCATCCTATCGCGGGGGAGTGGAGGCTACACCTTC. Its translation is CASILSRGSGGYTF.

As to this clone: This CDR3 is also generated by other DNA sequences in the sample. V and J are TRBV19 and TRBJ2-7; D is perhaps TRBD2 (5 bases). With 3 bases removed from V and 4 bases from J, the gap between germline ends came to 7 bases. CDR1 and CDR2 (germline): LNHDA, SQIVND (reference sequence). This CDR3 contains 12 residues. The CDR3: CASSMTGYEQYF. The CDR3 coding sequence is TGTGCCAGTAGTATGACGGGATACGAGCAGTACTTC.

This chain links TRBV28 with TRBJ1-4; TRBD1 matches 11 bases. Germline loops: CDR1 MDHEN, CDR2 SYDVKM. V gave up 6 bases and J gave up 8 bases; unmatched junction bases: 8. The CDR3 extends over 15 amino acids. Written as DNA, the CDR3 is TGTGCCAGCAGGCCCCCGGGACAGGGGGGAGAAAAACTGTTTTTT. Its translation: CASRPPGQGGEKLFF.

CDR3 in DNA: TGTGCCAGCAGCCCCCTAAGGGGCTTAATTAGGGGGCCGAGAAACACCATATATTTT. This sequence encodes CASSPLRGLIRGPRNTIYF. The chain joins TRBV11-2 to TRBJ1-3; TRBD1 matches 7 bases. The CDR3 is 19 amino acids. Germline trimming cut 5 bases from V and 5 bases from J; bases unmatched to any gene: 21. Germline CDR1 and CDR2: SGHAT and FQNNGV.

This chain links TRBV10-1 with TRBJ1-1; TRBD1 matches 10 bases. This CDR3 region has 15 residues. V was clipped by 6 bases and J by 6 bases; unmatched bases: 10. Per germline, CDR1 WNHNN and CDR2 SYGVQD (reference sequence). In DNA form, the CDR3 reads TGCGCCAGCAGCGATAGGACAGGGGGTAACCCTGAAGCTTTCTTT. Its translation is CASSDRTGGNPEAFF.

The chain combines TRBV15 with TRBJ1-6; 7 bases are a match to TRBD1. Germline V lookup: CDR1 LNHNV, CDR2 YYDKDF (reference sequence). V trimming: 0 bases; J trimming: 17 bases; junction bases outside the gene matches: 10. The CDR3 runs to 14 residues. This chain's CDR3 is CATSREETGQRIHF. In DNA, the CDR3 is TGTGCCACCAGCAGAGAGGAGACGGGACAGAGAATCCACTTT. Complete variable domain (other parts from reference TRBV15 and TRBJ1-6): DAMVIQNPRYQVTQFGKPVTLSCSQTLNHNVMYWYQQKSSQAPKLLFHYYDKDFNNEADTPDNFQSRRPNTSFCFLDIRSPGLGDTAMYLCATSREETGQRIHFGNGTRLTVT.

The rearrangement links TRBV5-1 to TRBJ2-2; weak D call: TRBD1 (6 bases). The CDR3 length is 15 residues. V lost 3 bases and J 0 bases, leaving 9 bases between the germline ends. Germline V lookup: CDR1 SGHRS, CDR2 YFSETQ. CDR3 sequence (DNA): TGCGCCAGCAGCTCGACAGGCCCGAACACCGGGGAGCTGTTTTTT. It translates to CASSSTGPNTGELFF.

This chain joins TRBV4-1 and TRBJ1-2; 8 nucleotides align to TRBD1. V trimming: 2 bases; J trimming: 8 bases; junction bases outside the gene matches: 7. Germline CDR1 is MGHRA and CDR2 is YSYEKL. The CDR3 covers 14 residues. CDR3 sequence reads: CASSQPWTGRGYTF. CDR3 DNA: TGCGCCAGCAGCCAACCATGGACAGGGCGGGGCTACACCTTC.

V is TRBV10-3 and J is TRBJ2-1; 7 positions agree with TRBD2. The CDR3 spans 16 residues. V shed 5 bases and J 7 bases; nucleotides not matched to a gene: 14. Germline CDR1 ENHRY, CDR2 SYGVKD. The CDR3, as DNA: TGTGCCATCAGTTGGGGTCGAGGACTAGTGCTAAATGAGCAGTTCTTC. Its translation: CAISWGRGLVLNEQFF.

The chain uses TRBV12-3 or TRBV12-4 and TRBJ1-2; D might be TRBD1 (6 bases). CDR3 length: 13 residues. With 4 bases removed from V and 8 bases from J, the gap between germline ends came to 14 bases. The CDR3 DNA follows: TGTGCCAGCAGTTCCACAGGGAAAGGGGGCTACACCTTC. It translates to CASSSTGKGGYTF.

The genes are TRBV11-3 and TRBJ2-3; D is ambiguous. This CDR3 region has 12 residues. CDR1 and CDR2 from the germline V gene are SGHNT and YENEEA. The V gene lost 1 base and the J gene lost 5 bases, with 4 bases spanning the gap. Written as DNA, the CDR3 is TGTGCCAGCAGCTTAGTCGGAGATACGCAGTATTTT. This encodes CASSLVGDTQYF.

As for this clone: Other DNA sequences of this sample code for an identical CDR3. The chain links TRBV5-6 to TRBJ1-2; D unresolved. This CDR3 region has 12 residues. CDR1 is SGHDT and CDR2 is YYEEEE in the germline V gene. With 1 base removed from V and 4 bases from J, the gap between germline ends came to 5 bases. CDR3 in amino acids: CASSLSGYGYTF. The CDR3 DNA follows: TGTGCCAGCAGCTTGTCGGGCTATGGCTACACCTTC.

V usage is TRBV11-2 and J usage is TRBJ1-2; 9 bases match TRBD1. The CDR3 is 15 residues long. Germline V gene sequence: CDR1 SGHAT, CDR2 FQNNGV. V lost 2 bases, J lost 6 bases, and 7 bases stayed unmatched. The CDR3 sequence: CASSLLTGGINGYTF. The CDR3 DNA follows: TGTGCCAGCAGCTTACTAACAGGGGGCATCAATGGCTACACCTTC.

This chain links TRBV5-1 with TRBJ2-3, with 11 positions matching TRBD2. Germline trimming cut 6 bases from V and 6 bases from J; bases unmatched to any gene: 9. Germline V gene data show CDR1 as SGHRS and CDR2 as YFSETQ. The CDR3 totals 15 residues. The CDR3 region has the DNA TGCGCCAGCACATTCCAGACTAGCGGGGTGGATACGCAGTATTTT. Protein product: CASTFQTSGVDTQYF.